The rows below give T cell receptor beta chains drawn from one sample of a study of blood T cell repertoires in COVID-19. The data were produced by immunoSEQ multiplex PCR, yet TCRdb's version contains in-frame clones alone and is incomplete. The repertoire holds approximately 49,000 clones, with 88% as singletons. Material for sequencing was peripheral blood. The receptors come from a man aged 50-60 years with active COVID-19. Both conserved end residues are part of each CDR3. A D gene is named only where the DNA matches it firmly. Expanded clones are given a class, and other clones once, few, many or no size at all.

D,J,V,length,size,DNA,CDR3
.,TRBJ1-1,TRBV5-1,14,.,TGCGCCAGCAGCTTTTCAGGGTTTCGCACTGAAGCTTTCTTT,CASSFSGFRTEAFF
.,TRBJ1-2,TRBV6-1,16,.,TGTGCCAGCAGTGCGAGGGGGTCCCCACTTAACTATGGCTACACCTTC,CASSARGSPLNYGYTF
TRBD1,TRBJ1-4,TRBV9,17,.,TGTGCCAGCAGCGTGACGACAGGGAGAGGGACTAATGAAAAACTGTTTTTT,CASSVTTGRGTNEKLFF
TRBD2,TRBJ2-1,TRBV7-3,16,once,TGTGCCAGCAGCCCGACTAGCGGGAAATCCTACAATGAGCAGTTCTTC,CASSPTSGKSYNEQFF
TRBD1,TRBJ1-2,TRBV20-1,11,.,TGCAGTGCTAGCAGGGGGCCGAGCTACACCTTC,CSASRGPSYTF
TRBD1,TRBJ1-5,TRBV19,15,.,TGTGCCAGTAGTATAGGACAGGGGGCAAGTCAGCCCCAGCATTTT,CASSIGQGASQPQHF
.,TRBJ1-2,TRBV11-2,14,.,TGTGCCAGCAGCCTACAGACAGTGGACTATGGCTACACCTTC,CASSLQTVDYGYTF
.,TRBJ2-5,TRBV9,15,.,TGTGCCAGCAGCTTCACATCATTTTTCTCGGAGACCCAGTACTTC,CASSFTSFFSETQYF
.,TRBJ1-5,TRBV4-3,14,once,TGCGCCAGCAGCCAAGATCAGGGAGGTCAGCCCCAGCATTTT,CASSQDQGGQPQHF
TRBD1,TRBJ2-1,TRBV29-1,13,.,TGCAGCGTGACAGGGAACCCTTCAAATGAGCAGTTCTTC,CSVTGNPSNEQFF
.,TRBJ2-5,TRBV2,12,.,TGTGCCAGCAGTGTGCAGCCCGGGGCCCAGTACTTC,CASSVQPGAQYF
TRBD1,TRBJ1-2,TRBV4-2,14,.,TGTGCCAGCAGCCAAGGGACAGGGTCCCTAGGCTACACCTTC,CASSQGTGSLGYTF
.,TRBJ1-2,TRBV13,16,medium-sized,TGTGCCAGCAGGTACACCGGAGCCACTTCCCTCTATGGCTACACCTTC,CASRYTGATSLYGYTF
TRBD2,TRBJ2-1,TRBV5-1,14,.,TGCGCCAGCAGCTTCAGCGGGGGGATAAATGAGCAGTTCTTC,CASSFSGGINEQFF
TRBD1,TRBJ2-5,TRBV3-1/TRBV3-2,15,.,TGTGCCAGCAGTCCCAGGGGGACCAGGTTAGAGACCCAGTACTTC,CASSPRGTRLETQYF
.,TRBJ2-7,TRBV19,13,.,TGTGCCAGTAGTACGGGACACCTCAACGAGCAGTACTTC,CASSTGHLNEQYF
TRBD2,TRBJ2-1,TRBV14,14,.,TGTGCCAGCAGACGCGGGGGGCCCTACAATGAGCAGTTCTTC,CASRRGGPYNEQFF
TRBD1,TRBJ1-6,TRBV7-9,16,.,TGTGCCAGCAGCTTATTAGGGGACAGGGGTAATTCACCCCTCCACTTT,CASSLLGDRGNSPLHF
.,TRBJ2-3,TRBV5-1,14,.,TGCGCCAGCAGCGTGGCCCGTGGGGCGGATACGCAGTATTTT,CASSVARGADTQYF
TRBD1,TRBJ2-4,TRBV6-5,13,.,TGTGCCAGCAGAGGGACAGAGAAAAACATTCAGTACTTC,CASRGTEKNIQYF
.,TRBJ2-1,TRBV10-3,15,.,TGTGCCATCAGTGAGTCTACGGGGGGCCCTAATGAGCAGTTCTTC,CAISESTGGPNEQFF
TRBD1,TRBJ1-1,TRBV27,12,.,TGTGCCAGCAGTTTAACAGGGGCTAGTACTTTCTTT,CASSLTGASTFF
TRBD2,TRBJ2-1,TRBV6-2/TRBV6-3,16,.,TGTGCCAGCAGTTATCTAGCGGGGGGCTCCTACAATGAGCAGTTCTTC,CASSYLAGGSYNEQFF
.,TRBJ2-2,TRBV7-9,15,.,TGTGCCAGCAGCTTAAGGCTAGCTGGGACCGGGGAGCTGTTTTTT,CASSLRLAGTGELFF
.,TRBJ1-1,TRBV5-4,13,.,TGTGCCAGCAGCTTCGCAGGGAACACTGAAGCTTTCTTT,CASSFAGNTEAFF
.,TRBJ2-6,TRBV5-5,17,.,TGTGCCAGCAGCTTGGGGAACAGGGTCTTTGGGGCCAACGTCCTGACTTTC,CASSLGNRVFGANVLTF
.,TRBJ1-2,TRBV9,16,.,TGTGCCAGCAGCGTGTCCGTGGACGGAGGATACTATGGCTACACCTTC,CASSVSVDGGYYGYTF